A selection of T cell receptor beta chains follows, all from one sample in a study of shared clonotypes between healthy human individuals. The data were produced by immunoSEQ multiplex PCR, yet TCRdb's version contains in-frame clones alone and is incomplete. The sample includes some 2 million clones, around 96% of them seen just once. Sequenced input: naive CD8+ T cells sorted from blood. Receptors originate from a man younger than 30 in good health. Both conserved end residues are part of each CDR3. A D gene is named only where the DNA matches it firmly. Some rows have no size entry. The others give once, few or many, or a class for an expanded clone.

TRBV5-6	NA	TRBJ1-4	NA	CASSLNPEEKLFF	TGTGCCAGCAGCTTGAACCCCGAAGAAAAACTGTTTTTT
TRBV7-8	TRBD2	TRBJ2-5	NA	CASSLPTSGPSLETQYF	TGTGCCAGCAGCCTTCCGACTAGCGGACCTTCATTAGAGACCCAGTACTTC
TRBV9	TRBD2	TRBJ2-1	NA	CASSPQTGTSGNEQFF	TGTGCCAGCAGCCCGCAGACCGGGACTAGCGGGAATGAGCAGTTCTTC
TRBV2	NA	TRBJ2-7	NA	CASSRLGSYEQYF	TGTGCCAGCAGTCGACTGGGCTCCTACGAGCAGTACTTC
TRBV15	NA	TRBJ2-7	NA	CATSRTGAGYEQYF	TGTGCCACCAGCAGGACGGGAGCAGGGTACGAGCAGTACTTC
TRBV18	NA	TRBJ2-7	NA	CASSPYPRGYEQYF	TGTGCCAGCTCACCATATCCCAGGGGATACGAGCAGTACTTC
TRBV19	NA	TRBJ2-1	NA	CASSIGLGLAAYNEQFF	TGTGCCAGTAGTATAGGTCTAGGGCTAGCAGCCTACAATGAGCAGTTCTTC
TRBV25-1	NA	TRBJ2-5	NA	CASSEYGGLLETQYF	TGTGCCAGCAGTGAATATGGGGGGTTGTTAGAGACCCAGTACTTC
TRBV27	TRBD2	TRBJ2-2	NA	CASSWTGTSGSTGELFF	TGTGCCAGCAGTTGGACCGGGACTAGCGGGAGTACCGGGGAGCTGTTTTTT
TRBV6-5	TRBD2	TRBJ2-1	NA	CASRASGSSYNEQFF	TGTGCCAGCAGAGCTAGCGGGAGCTCCTACAATGAGCAGTTCTTC
TRBV2	NA	TRBJ2-3	NA	CASSGGGSLDTQYF	TGTGCCAGCAGTGGAGGTGGGAGTTTAGATACGCAGTATTTT
TRBV7-2	TRBD1	TRBJ2-3	NA	CASSLTGGSTDTQYF	TGTGCCAGCAGCTTGACAGGGGGGAGCACAGATACGCAGTATTTT
TRBV9	TRBD2	TRBJ2-3	NA	CASSVGLGATDTQYF	TGTGCCAGCAGCGTCGGACTAGGGGCCACAGATACGCAGTATTTT
TRBV11-2	NA	TRBJ2-1	NA	CASSLGRGNYNEQFF	TGTGCCAGCAGCTTAGGACGGGGGAATTACAATGAGCAGTTCTTC
TRBV4-3	NA	TRBJ1-4	NA	CASSLTATNEKLFF	TGCGCCAGCAGCCTTACAGCAACTAATGAAAAACTGTTTTTT
TRBV6-1	TRBD1	TRBJ1-2	NA	CASSEVTGAYGYTF	TGTGCCAGCAGTGAAGTAACAGGGGCATATGGCTACACCTTC
TRBV7-9	NA	TRBJ1-4	NA	CASSADSFSNEKLFF	TGTGCCAGCAGCGCCGACAGTTTCTCTAATGAAAAACTGTTTTTT
TRBV7-2	TRBD2	TRBJ2-5	NA	CASSPRKLAGVQETQYF	TGTGCCAGCAGCCCGAGGAAACTAGCGGGAGTTCAAGAGACCCAGTACTTC
TRBV4-3	NA	TRBJ1-2	NA	CASSYNTMVGGEGYTF	TGCGCCAGCAGCTATAATACGATGGTGGGGGGCGAGGGCTACACCTTC
TRBV30	NA	TRBJ2-7	few	CAWSVGGEQYF	TGTGCCTGGAGTGTAGGGGGCGAGCAGTACTTC
TRBV21-1	NA	TRBJ2-7	NA	CASSKALAPGGIYEQYF	TGTGCCAGCAGCAAAGCGCTGGCGCCCGGGGGGATCTACGAGCAGTACTTC
TRBV13	TRBD2	TRBJ2-1	NA	CASSSGLARNEQFF	TGTGCCAGCAGCTCGGGACTAGCGCGGAATGAGCAGTTCTTC
TRBV2	NA	TRBJ2-1	NA	CASSDSAGRTENEQFF	TGTGCCAGCAGTGACAGCGCAGGGAGAACTGAGAATGAGCAGTTCTTC
TRBV6-6	TRBD1	TRBJ2-5	NA	CASSYFGTVQETQYF	TGTGCCAGCAGTTACTTCGGGACAGTCCAAGAGACCCAGTACTTC
TRBV27	TRBD1	TRBJ1-2	NA	CASRDRGKAEGYTF	TGTGCCAGCAGGGACAGGGGGAAGGCGGAAGGCTACACCTTC
TRBV11-2	NA	TRBJ2-5	NA	CASSLVVLETQYF	TGTGCCAGCAGCTTAGTCGTTTTAGAGACCCAGTACTTC
TRBV2	TRBD2	TRBJ2-5	NA	CASSELAGGQETQYF	TGTGCCAGCAGTGAGTTAGCGGGGGGCCAAGAGACCCAGTACTTC
TRBV5-4	NA	TRBJ1-1	once	CASSEYGNTEAFF	TGTGCCAGCAGCGAGTACGGTAACACTGAAGCTTTCTTT
TRBV4-3	NA	TRBJ2-1	NA	CASSQDPSAGSYNEQFF	TGCGCCAGCAGCCAAGATCCCTCCGCAGGTTCCTACAATGAGCAGTTCTTC
TRBV4-3	TRBD2	TRBJ2-1	NA	CASSQATSGYNEQFF	TGCGCCAGCAGCCAAGCCACTAGCGGCTACAATGAGCAGTTCTTC
TRBV6-4	NA	TRBJ2-5	once	CASSYSQYQETQYF	TGTGCCAGCAGCTATTCGCAGTACCAAGAGACCCAGTACTTC
TRBV7-8	NA	TRBJ1-1	NA	CASSLPGNTEAFF	TGTGCCAGCAGCTTACCGGGGAACACTGAAGCTTTCTTT
TRBV11-2	NA	TRBJ2-3	NA	CASSSGPDRRTDTQYF	TGTGCCAGCAGCTCGGGGCCGGACAGACGCACAGATACGCAGTATTTT
TRBV11-2	NA	TRBJ1-1	NA	CASSNEMALGIF	TGTGCCAGCAGCAACGAAATGGCCCTCGGGATTTTT
TRBV5-6	NA	TRBJ1-1	NA	CASTGEPTEAFF	TGTGCCAGCACAGGCGAACCCACTGAAGCTTTCTTT
TRBV14	NA	TRBJ1-1	NA	CASSHAPPGPRGAFF	TGTGCCAGCAGCCATGCCCCACCGGGACCGCGTGGAGCTTTCTTT
TRBV5-5	TRBD1	TRBJ2-7	NA	CASSLGQGKTYEQYF	TGTGCCAGCAGCTTGGGACAGGGGAAAACCTACGAGCAGTACTTC
TRBV7-2	TRBD1	TRBJ2-7	NA	CASSSRFGTAPKEQYF	TGTGCCAGCAGCTCAAGGTTCGGGACAGCCCCTAAGGAGCAGTACTTC
TRBV10-3	NA	TRBJ2-4	NA	CAISESTGPDIQYF	TGTGCCATCAGTGAGTCTACAGGACCGGACATTCAGTACTTC
TRBV5-1	TRBD2	TRBJ2-1	NA	CASSLTRTSGRADNEQFF	TGCGCCAGCAGCTTGACTAGGACTAGCGGGAGGGCGGACAATGAGCAGTTCTTC
TRBV10-3	NA	TRBJ1-1	NA	CATKQATNTEAFF	TGTGCCACCAAACAGGCTACCAACACTGAAGCTTTCTTT
TRBV6-1	TRBD2	TRBJ2-3	NA	CASKSGSVTDTQYF	TGTGCCAGCAAGAGCGGGAGTGTTACAGATACGCAGTATTTT
TRBV10-3	NA	TRBJ1-2	once	CAISERTGGWFNGYTF	TGTGCCATCAGTGAGAGAACTGGGGGCTGGTTTAATGGCTACACCTTC
TRBV5-3	NA	TRBJ1-5	NA	CARSSAGTRSYSNQPQHF	TGTGCCAGAAGCTCCGCCGGGACAAGAAGTTATAGCAATCAGCCCCAGCATTTT
TRBV7-9	TRBD2	TRBJ2-1	NA	CASSSTSGRTHGQFF	TGTGCCAGCAGCTCGACTAGCGGGAGGACCCACGGGCAGTTCTTC
TRBV4-1	NA	TRBJ1-1	NA	CASSQVDKGTEAFF	TGCGCCAGCAGCCAAGTGGATAAGGGGACTGAAGCTTTCTTT
TRBV9	TRBD2	TRBJ2-5	NA	CASTLGGEGETQYF	TGTGCCAGCACCCTAGGTGGGGAGGGAGAGACCCAGTACTTC
TRBV7-9	TRBD1	TRBJ2-1	NA	CASSFSSQGAEQFF	TGTGCCAGCAGCTTCTCCAGCCAGGGGGCTGAGCAGTTCTTC
TRBV6-5	TRBD1	TRBJ2-7	NA	CASSWTGGGEQYF	TGTGCCAGCAGTTGGACAGGGGGCGGTGAGCAGTACTTC